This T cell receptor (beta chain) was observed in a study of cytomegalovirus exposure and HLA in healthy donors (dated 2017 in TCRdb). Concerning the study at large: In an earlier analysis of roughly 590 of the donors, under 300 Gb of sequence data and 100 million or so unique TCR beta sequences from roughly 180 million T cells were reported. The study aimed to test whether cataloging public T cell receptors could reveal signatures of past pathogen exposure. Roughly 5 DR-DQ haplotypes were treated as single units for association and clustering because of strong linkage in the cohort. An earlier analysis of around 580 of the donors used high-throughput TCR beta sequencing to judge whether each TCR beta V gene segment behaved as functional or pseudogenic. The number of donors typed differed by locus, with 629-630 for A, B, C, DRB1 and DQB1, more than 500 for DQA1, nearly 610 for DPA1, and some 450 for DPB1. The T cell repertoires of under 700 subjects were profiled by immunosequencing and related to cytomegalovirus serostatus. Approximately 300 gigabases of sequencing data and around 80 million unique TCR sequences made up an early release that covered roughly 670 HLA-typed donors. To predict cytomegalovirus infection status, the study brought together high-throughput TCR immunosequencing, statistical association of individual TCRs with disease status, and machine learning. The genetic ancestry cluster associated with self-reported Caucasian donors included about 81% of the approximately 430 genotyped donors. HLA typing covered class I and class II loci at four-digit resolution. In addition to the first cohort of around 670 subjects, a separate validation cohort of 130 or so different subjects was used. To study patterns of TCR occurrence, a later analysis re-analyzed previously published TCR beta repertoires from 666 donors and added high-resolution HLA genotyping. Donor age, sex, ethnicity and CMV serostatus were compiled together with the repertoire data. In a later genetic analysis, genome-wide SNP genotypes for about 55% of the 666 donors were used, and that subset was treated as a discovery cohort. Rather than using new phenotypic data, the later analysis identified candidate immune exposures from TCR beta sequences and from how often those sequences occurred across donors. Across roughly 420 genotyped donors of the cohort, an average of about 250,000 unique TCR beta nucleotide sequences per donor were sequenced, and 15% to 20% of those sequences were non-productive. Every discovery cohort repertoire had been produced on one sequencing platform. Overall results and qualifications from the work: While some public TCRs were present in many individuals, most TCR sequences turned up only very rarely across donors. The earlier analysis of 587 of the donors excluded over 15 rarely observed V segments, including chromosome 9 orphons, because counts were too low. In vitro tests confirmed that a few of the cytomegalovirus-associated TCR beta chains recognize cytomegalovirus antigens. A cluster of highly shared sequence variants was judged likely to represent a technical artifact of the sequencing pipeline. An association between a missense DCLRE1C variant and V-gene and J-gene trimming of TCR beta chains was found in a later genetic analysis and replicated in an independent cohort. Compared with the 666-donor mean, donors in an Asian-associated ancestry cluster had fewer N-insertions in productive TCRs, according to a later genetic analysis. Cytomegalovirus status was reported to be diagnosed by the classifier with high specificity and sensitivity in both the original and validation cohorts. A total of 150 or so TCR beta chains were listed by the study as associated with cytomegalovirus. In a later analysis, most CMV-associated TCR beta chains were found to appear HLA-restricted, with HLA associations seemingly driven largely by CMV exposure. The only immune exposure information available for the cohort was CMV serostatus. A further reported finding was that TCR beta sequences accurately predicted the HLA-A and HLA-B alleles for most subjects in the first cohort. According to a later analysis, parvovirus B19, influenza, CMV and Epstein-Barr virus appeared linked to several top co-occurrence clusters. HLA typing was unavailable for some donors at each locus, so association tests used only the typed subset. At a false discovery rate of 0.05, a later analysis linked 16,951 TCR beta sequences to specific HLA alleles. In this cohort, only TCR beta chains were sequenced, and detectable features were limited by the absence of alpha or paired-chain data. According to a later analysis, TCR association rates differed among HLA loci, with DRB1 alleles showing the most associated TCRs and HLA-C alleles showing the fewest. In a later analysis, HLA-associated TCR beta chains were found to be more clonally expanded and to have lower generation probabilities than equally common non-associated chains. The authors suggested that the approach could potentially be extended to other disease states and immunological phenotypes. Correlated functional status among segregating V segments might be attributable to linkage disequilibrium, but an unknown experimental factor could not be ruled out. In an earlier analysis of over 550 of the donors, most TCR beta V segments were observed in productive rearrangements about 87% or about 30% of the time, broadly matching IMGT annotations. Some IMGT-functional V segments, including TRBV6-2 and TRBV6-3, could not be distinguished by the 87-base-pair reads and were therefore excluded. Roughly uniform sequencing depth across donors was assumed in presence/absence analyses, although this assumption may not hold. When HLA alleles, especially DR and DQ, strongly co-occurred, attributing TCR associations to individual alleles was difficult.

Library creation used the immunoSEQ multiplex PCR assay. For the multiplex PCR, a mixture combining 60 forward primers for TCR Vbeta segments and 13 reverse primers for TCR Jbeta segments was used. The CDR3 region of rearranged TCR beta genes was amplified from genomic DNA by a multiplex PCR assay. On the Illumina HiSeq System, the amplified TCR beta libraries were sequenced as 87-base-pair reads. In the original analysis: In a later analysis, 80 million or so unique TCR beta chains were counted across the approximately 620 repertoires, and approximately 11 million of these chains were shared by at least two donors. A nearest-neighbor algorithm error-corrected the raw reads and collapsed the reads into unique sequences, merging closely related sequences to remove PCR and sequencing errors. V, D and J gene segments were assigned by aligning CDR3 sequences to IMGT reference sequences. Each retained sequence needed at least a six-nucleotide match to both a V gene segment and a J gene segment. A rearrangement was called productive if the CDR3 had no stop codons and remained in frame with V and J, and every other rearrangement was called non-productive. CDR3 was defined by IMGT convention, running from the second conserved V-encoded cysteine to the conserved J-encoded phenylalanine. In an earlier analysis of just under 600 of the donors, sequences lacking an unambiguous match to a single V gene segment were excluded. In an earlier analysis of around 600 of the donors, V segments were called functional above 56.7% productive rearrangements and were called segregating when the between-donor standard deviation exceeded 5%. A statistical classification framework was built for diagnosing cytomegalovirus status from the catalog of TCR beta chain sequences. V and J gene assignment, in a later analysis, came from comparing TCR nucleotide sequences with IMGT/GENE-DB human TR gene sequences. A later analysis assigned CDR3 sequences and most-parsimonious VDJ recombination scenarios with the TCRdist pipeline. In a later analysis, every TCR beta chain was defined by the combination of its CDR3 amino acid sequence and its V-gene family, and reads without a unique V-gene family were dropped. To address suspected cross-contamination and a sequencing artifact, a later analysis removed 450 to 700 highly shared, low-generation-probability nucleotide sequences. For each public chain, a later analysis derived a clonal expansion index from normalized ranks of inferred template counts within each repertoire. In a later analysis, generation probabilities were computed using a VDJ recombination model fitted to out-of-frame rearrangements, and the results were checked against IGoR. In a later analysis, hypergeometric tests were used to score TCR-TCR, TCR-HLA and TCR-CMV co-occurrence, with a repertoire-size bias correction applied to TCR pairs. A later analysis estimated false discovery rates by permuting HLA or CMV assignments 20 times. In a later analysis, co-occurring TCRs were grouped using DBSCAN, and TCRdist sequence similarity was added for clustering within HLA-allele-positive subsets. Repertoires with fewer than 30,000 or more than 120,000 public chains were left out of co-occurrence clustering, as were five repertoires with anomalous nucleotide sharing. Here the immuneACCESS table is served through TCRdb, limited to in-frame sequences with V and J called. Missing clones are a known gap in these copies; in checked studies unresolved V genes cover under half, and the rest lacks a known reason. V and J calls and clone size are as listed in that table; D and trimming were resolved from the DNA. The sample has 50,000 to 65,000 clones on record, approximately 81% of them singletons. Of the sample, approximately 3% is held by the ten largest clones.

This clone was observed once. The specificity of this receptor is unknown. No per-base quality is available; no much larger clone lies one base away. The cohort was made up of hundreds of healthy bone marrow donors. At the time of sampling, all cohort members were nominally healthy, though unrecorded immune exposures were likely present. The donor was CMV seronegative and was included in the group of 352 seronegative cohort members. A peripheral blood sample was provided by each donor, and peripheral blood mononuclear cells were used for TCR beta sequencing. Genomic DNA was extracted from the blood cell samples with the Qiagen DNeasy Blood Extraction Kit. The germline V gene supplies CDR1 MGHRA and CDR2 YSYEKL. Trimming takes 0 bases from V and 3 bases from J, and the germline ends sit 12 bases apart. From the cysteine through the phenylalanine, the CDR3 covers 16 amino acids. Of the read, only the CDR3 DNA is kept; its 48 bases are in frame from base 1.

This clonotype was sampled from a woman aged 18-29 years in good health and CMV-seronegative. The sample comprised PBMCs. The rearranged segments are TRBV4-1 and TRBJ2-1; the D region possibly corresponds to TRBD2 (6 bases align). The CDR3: CASSQDWRAVYNEQFF. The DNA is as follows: TGCGCCAGCAGCCAAGATTGGAGGGCCGTCTACAATGAGCAGTTCTTC.